The T cell receptor beta chain described here comes from a study of T cell responses to AZD1222 COVID-19 vaccine. Trimming removed 8 bases from V and 5 bases from J, with 13 bases in between. Germline V CDR1 and CDR2: SNHLY, FYNNEI. This CDR3 contains 13 residues. A remark on this clone: Antigen: not known.

TCRdb's table, derived via immunoSEQ multiplex PCR, lists solely in-frame clones and lacks some. Here the sample spans roughly 120,000 clones, roughly nine tenths being singletons. Study-level points and caveats: Only a handful of AZD1222 recipients, several in all, had baseline seropositivity. Donors, mostly white British, included more females; clonal diversity was possibly underestimated.

The chain recombines TRBV2 with TRBJ1-5; D unclear. The sequence came from an adult in good health. The sample consisted of peripheral blood, taken on day 0 of AZD1222 vaccination. CDR3 amino acids: CASGPEGDQPQHF. CDR3 coding DNA: TGTGCCAGCGGGCCCGAGGGCGATCAGCCCCAGCATTTT.